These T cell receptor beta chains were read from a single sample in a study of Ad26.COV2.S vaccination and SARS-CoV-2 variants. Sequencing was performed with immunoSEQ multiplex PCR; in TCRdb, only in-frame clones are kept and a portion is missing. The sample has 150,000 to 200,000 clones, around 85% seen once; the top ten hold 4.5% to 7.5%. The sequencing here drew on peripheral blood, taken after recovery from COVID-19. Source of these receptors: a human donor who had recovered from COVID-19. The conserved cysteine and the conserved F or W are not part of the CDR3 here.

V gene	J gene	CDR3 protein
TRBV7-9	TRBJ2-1	ASSLGLAFYNEQF
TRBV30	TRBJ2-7	AWSSPLGEQY
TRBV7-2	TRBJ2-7	ASSPDSTDSYEQY
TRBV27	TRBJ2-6	ASTPGGSGANVLT
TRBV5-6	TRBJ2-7	ASSPGTASYEQY
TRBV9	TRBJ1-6	ASSTGVQSDSPLH
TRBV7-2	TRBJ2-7	ASSAGGGPYEQY
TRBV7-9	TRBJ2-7	ASSQLRDSPYEQY
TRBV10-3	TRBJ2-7	AISERDYEQY
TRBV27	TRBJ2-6	ASSSTPDSSGANVLT
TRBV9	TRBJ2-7	ASSVEEFSYEQY
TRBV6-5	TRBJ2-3	ASIRSLTSTDTQY
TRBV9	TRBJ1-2	ASSVDRNYSYT
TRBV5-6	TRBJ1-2	ASSFGRGDYGYT
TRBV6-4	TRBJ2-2	ASSERPGPLYGELF
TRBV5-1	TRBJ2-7	ASSPLPSGSSYEQY
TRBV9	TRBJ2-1	ASSFRGTNNEQF
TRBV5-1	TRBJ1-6	ASSLGPAGSPLH
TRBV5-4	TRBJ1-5	ASSLAGSNQPQH
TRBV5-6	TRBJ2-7	ASRELAGDSNEQY
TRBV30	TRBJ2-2	AWSADAGELF
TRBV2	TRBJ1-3	ASSEWRLKSSGNTIY
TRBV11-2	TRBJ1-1	ASSRTVTTEAF
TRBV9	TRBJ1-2	ASSGSGGPNYGYT
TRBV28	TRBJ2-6	ASTSGAAGANVLT
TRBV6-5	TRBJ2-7	ASRRLRDRSYEQY